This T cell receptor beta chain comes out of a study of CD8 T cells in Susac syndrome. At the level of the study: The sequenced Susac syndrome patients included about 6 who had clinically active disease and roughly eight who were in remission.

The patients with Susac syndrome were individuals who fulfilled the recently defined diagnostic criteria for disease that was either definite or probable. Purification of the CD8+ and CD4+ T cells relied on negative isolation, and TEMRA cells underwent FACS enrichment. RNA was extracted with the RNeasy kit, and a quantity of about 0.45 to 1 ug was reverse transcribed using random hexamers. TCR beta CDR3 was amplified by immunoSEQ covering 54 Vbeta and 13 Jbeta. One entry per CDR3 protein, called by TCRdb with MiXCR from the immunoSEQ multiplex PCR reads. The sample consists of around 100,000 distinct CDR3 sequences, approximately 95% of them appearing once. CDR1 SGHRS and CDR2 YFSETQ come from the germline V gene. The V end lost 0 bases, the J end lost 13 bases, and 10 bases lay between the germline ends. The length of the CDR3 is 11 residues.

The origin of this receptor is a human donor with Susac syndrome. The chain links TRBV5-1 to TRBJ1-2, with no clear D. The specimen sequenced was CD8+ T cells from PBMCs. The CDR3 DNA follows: TGCGCCAGCAGCTTGGGCACGGAGCTCACCTTC. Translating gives CASSLGTELTF.